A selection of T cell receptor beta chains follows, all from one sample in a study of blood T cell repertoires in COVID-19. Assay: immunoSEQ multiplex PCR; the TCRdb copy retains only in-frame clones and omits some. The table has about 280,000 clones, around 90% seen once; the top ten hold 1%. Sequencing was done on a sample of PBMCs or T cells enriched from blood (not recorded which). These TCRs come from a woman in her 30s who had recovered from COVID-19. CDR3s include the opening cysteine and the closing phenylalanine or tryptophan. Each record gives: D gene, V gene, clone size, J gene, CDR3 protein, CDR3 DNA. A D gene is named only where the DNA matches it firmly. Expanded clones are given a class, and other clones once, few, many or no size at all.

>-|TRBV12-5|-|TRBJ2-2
CASSLETGELFF
TGTGCTAGTTCCCTGGAGACCGGGGAGCTGTTTTTT
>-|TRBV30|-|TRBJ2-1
CASEAPSSVEQFF
TGTGCCTCCGAAGCCCCATCTTCGGTAGAGCAGTTCTTC
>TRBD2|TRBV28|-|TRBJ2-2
CASRARSGQNTGELFF
TGTGCCAGCAGGGCCCGTAGCGGGCAGAACACCGGGGAGCTGTTTTTT
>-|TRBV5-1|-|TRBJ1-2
CASSLGRGESSYGYTF
TGCGCCAGCAGCTTGGGCAGGGGAGAATCGAGTTATGGCTACACCTTC
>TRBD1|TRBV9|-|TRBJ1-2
CASSVDGTGTGSYGYTF
TGTGCCAGCAGCGTAGATGGGACAGGGACAGGTAGCTATGGCTACACCTTC
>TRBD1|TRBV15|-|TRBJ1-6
CATSGGTGGNSPLHF
TGTGCCACCAGCGGAGGGACAGGGGGTAATTCACCCCTCCACTTT
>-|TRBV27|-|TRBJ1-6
CASTGGLSSPLHF
TGTGCCAGCACGGGGGGGCTGTCTTCACCCCTCCACTTT
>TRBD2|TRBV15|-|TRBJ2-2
CATSREYGLANTGELFF
TGTGCCACCAGCAGAGAATACGGACTAGCGAACACCGGGGAGCTGTTTTTT
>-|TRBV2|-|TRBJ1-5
CASNLGDTREPQHF
TGTGCCAGCAACTTAGGGGACACCCGGGAGCCCCAGCATTTT
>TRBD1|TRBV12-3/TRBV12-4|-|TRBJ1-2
CASSTGGRYGYTF
TGTGCCAGCAGTACAGGGGGGAGATATGGCTACACCTTC
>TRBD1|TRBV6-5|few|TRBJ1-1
CASSHRQGAEAFF
TGTGCCAGCAGCCACAGACAGGGGGCTGAAGCTTTCTTT
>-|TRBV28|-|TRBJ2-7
CASSLPSAFSYEQYF
TGTGCCAGCAGTTTGCCTAGCGCTTTCTCCTACGAGCAGTACTTC
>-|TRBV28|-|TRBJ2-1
CASSFLAWSYNEQFF
TGTGCCAGCAGTTTTCTAGCGTGGTCCTACAATGAGCAGTTCTTC
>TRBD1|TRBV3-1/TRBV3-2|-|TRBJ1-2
CASTQTGTDDGYTF
TGTGCCAGCACCCAGACCGGGACAGATGATGGCTACACCTTC
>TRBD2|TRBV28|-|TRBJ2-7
CASSLPFRAGAHYEQYF
TGTGCCAGCAGTTTACCGTTTCGAGCGGGAGCTCACTACGAGCAGTACTTC
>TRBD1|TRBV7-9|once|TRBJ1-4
CASRQGTLEKLFF
TGTGCCAGCAGACAGGGGACACTCGAAAAACTGTTTTTT
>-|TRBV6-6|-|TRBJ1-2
CASMPSGGGDGYTF
TGTGCCAGCATGCCCTCGGGGGGGGGAGATGGCTACACCTTC
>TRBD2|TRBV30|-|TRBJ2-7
CAWSRFGGGSYEQYF
TGTGCCTGGAGTAGGTTTGGCGGGGGATCCTACGAGCAGTACTTC
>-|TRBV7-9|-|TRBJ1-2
CASSPEGADF
TGTGCCAGCAGCCCTGAAGGGGCGGACTTC
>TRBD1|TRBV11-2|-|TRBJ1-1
CASSLTGGRGMNTEAFF
TGTGCCAGCAGCTTGACAGGGGGAAGGGGAATGAACACTGAAGCTTTCTTT
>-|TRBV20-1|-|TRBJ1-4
CSASTFATNEKLFF
TGCAGTGCTAGTACTTTTGCAACTAATGAAAAACTGTTTTTT
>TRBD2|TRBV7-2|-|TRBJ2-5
CASSVGTSGGVLGTQYF
TGTGCCAGCAGCGTCGGGACTAGCGGGGGGGTACTAGGGACCCAGTACTTC
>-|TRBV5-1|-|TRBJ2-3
CASSLQEGGEDTQYF
TGCGCCAGCAGCTTGCAGGAGGGCGGGGAGGATACGCAGTATTTT
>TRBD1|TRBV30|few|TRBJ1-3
CAWSRDSGQGNTIYF
TGTGCCTGGAGTAGGGACAGTGGCCAGGGGAACACCATATATTTT
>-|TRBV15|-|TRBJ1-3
CATTSGGISSGNTIYF
TGTGCCACCACCTCGGGGGGAATCAGCTCTGGAAACACCATATATTTT
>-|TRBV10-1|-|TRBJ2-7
CASSDSMRMVFYEQYF
TGCGCCAGCAGTGACTCTATGAGGATGGTGTTCTACGAGCAGTACTTC
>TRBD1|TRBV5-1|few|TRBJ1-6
CASSQQGNYNSPLHF
TGCGCCAGCAGCCAACAGGGGAACTATAATTCACCCCTCCACTTT
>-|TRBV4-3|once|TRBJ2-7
CASSQDLPYEQYF
TGCGCCAGCAGCCAAGATCTCCCCTACGAGCAGTACTTC
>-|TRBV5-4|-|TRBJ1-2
CASAVGGYGYTF
TGTGCCAGCGCGGTCGGGGGCTATGGCTACACCTTC
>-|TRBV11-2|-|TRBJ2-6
CASSRDAGSGANVLTF
TGTGCCAGCAGCCGCGATGCAGGGTCTGGGGCCAACGTCCTGACTTTC
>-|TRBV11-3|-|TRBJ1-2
CASSLVQGRGYTF
TGTGCCAGCAGCTTAGTACAGGGTCGGGGCTACACCTTC
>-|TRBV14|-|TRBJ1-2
CASSQVAVGLYGYTF
TGTGCCAGCAGCCAAGTGGCGGTCGGACTCTATGGCTACACCTTC
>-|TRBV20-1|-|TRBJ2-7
CSARGRREQYF
TGCAGTGCTAGGGGCCGACGGGAGCAGTACTTC
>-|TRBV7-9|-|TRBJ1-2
CASSWIQVGYGYTF
TGTGCCAGCAGCTGGATACAGGTTGGGTATGGCTACACCTTC
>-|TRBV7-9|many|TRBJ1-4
CASSLPLRLERNEKLFF
TGTGCCAGCAGCTTACCGTTACGGCTGGAGAGGAATGAAAAACTGTTTTTT
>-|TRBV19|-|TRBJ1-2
CASSPLPTAAYGYTF
TGTGCCAGTAGTCCACTCCCGACAGCTGCCTATGGCTACACCTTC
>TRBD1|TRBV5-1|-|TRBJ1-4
CASSNRDSRWFATNEKLFF
TGCGCCAGCAGCAACCGGGACAGCAGATGGTTCGCGACTAATGAAAAACTGTTTTTT
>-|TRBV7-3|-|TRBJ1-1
CASSPQPGATEAFF
TGTGCCAGCAGCCCCCAACCCGGTGCCACTGAAGCTTTCTTT
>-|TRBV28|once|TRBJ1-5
CASRQPRGSFGNQPQHF
TGTGCCAGCAGGCAACCTCGGGGGAGCTTTGGCAATCAGCCCCAGCATTTT
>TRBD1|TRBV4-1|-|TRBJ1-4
CASSQGRQGFEKLFF
TGCGCCAGCAGCCAAGGCAGACAGGGCTTTGAAAAACTGTTTTTT
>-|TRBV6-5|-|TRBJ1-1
CASRPTPINTEAFF
TGTGCCAGCAGGCCGACACCAATAAACACTGAAGCTTTCTTT
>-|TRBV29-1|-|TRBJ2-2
CSSRDSRSGELFF
TGCAGCTCGCGGGACAGTCGATCCGGGGAGCTGTTTTTT
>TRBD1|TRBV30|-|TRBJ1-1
CAWSVVGTGGPEAFF
TGTGCCTGGAGTGTGGTCGGGACAGGGGGCCCTGAAGCTTTCTTT
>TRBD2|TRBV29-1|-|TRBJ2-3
CSVEASGGSTDTQYF
TGCAGCGTTGAAGCTAGCGGGGGGAGCACAGATACGCAGTATTTT
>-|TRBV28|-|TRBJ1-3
CFTESWNTIYF
TGTTTTACTGAGTCCTGGAACACCATATATTTT
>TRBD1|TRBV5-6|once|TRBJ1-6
CASSNEQGIYSPLHF
TGTGCCAGCAGTAACGAACAGGGGATATATTCACCCCTCCACTTT
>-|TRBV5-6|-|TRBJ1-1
CASSLVRGGDTEAFF
TGTGCCAGCAGCTTGGTGCGTGGGGGCGACACTGAAGCTTTCTTT
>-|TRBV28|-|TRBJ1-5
CASSFRGSSNQPQHF
TGTGCCAGCAGTTTTCGGGGTTCGTCTAATCAGCCCCAGCATTTT
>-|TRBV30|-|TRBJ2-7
CAWMDSPAYEQYF
TGTGCCTGGATGGACAGTCCCGCCTACGAGCAGTACTTC
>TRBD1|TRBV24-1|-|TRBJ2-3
CATSDLGTGASTDTQYF
TGTGCCACCAGTGATTTGGGGACAGGGGCGAGCACAGATACGCAGTATTTT
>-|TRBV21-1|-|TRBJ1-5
CASSKLSRGGEKNSNQPQHF
TGTGCCAGCAGCAAACTCTCGAGGGGGGGCGAGAAAAATAGCAATCAGCCCCAGCATTTT
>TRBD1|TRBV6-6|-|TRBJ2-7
CASSWDRAHGPYEQYF
TGTGCCAGCAGCTGGGACAGGGCTCACGGTCCCTACGAGCAGTACTTC
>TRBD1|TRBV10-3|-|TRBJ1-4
CAISDGTVAKEKLFF
TGTGCCATCAGTGACGGGACAGTTGCCAAGGAAAAACTGTTTTTT
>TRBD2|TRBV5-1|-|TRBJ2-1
CASSLDLAVTYNEQFF
TGCGCCAGCAGCTTGGATCTAGCGGTGACCTACAATGAGCAGTTCTTC
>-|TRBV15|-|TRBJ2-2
CATSRTGRGANTGELFF
TGTGCCACCAGCAGGACCGGCCGCGGAGCCAACACCGGGGAGCTGTTTTTT
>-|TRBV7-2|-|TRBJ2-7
CASSSNRVSYEQYF
TGTGCCAGCAGCTCTAACAGGGTCTCCTACGAGCAGTACTTC
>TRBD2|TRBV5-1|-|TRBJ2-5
CASSLGPGGYQETQYF
TGCGCCAGCAGCTTGGGGCCGGGGGGGTACCAAGAGACCCAGTACTTC